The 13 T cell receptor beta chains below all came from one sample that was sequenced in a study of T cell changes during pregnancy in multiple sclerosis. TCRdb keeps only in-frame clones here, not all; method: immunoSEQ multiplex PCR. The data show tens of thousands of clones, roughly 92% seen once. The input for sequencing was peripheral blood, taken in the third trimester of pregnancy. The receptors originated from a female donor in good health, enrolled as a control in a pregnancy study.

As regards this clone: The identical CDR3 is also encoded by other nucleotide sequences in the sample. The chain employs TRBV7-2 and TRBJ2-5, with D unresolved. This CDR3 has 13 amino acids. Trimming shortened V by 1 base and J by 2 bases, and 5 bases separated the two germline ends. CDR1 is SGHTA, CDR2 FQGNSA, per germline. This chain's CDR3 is CASSLGLQETQYF. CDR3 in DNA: TGTGCCAGCAGCTTAGGTCTACAAGAGACCCAGTACTTC.

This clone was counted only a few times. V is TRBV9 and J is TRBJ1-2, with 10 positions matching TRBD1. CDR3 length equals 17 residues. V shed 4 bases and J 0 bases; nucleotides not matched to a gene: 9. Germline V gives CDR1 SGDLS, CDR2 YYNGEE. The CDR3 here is CASSKGTGDLANYGYTF. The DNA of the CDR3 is TGTGCCAGCAGCAAAGGGACAGGGGATCTAGCTAACTATGGCTACACCTTC.

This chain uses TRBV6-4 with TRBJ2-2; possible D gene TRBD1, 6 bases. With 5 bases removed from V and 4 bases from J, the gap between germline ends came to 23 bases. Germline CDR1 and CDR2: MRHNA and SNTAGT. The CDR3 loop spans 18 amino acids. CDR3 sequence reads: CASSPRPRAGVSTGELFF. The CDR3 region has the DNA TGTGCCAGCAGTCCACGGCCCCGGGCAGGGGTCTCCACCGGGGAGCTGTTTTTT.

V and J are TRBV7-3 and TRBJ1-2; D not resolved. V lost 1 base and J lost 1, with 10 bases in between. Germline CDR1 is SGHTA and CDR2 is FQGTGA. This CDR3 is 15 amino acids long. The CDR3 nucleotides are TGTGCCAGCAGCTTAAGAGGCGGGGATAACTATGGCTACACCTTC. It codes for CASSLRGGDNYGYTF.

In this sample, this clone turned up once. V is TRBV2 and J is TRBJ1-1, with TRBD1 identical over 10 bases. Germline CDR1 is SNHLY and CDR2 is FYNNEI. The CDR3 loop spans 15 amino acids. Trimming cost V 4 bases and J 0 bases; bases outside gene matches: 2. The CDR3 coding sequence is TGTGCCAGCAGTGGGACAGGGGGACTGAACACTGAAGCTTTCTTT. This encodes CASSGTGGLNTEAFF.

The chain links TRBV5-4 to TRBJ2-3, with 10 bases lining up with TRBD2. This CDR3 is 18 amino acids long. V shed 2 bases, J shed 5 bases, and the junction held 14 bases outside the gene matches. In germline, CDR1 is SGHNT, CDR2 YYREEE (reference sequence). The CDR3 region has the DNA TGTGCCAGCAGCTTTGTTTCTAGCGGGGGCCCTTATGGAGATACGCAGTATTTT. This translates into CASSFVSSGGPYGDTQYF.

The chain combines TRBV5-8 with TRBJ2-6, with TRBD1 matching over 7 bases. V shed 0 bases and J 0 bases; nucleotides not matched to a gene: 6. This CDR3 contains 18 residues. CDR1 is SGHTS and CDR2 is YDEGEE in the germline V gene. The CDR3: CASSLGRGPPSGANVLTF. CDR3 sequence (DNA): TGTGCCAGCAGCTTGGGAAGGGGGCCACCCTCTGGGGCCAACGTCCTGACTTTC.

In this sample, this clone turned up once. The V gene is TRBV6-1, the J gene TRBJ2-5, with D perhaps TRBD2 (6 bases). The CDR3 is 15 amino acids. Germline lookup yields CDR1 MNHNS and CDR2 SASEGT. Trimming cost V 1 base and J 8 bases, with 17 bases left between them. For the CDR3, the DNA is TGTGCCAGCAGTGAAGTTGTTAGCGGACCCCAAACCCAGTACTTC. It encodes CASSEVVSGPQTQYF.

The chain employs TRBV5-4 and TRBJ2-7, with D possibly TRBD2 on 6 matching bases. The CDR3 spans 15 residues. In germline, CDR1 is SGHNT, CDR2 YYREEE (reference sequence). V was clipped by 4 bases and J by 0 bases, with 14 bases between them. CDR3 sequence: CASSGPGLSSYEQYF. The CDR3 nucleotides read TGTGCCAGCAGCGGACCGGGACTTAGCTCCTACGAGCAGTACTTC. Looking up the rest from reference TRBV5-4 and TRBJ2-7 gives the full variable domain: ETGVTQSPTHLIKTRGQQVTLRCSSQSGHNTVSWYQQALGQGPQFIFQYYREEENGRGNFPPRFSGLQFPNYSSELNVNALELDDSALYLCASSGPGLSSYEQYFGPGTRLTVT.

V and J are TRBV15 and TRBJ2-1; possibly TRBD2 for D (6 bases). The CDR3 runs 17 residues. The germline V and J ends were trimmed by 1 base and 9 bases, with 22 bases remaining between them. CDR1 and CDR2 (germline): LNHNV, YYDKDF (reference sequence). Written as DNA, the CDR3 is TGTGCCACCAGCAGAGGGTTCGAGGAGGGATCTACCTCTGAGCAGTTCTTC. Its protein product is CATSRGFEEGSTSEQFF.

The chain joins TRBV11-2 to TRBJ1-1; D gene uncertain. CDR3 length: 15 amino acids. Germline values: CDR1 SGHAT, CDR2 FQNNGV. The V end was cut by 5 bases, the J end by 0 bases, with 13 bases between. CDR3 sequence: CASSKTETMNTEAFF. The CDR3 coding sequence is TGTGCCAGCAGCAAAACAGAGACCATGAACACTGAAGCTTTCTTT.

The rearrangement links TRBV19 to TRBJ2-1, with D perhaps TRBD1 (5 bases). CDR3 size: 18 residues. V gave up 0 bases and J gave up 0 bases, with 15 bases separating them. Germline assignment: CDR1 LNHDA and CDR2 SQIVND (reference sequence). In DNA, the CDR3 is TGTGCCAGTAGTATAGATCCGAAAGGGGCAAGCTCCTACAATGAGCAGTTCTTC. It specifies CASSIDPKGASSYNEQFF.

DNA of the CDR3: TGTGCCAGCAGTTCCTTAGCGGGAGGGACTAGAGAGCAGTACTTC. Amino acid sequence: CASSSLAGGTREQYF. This sequence joins TRBV28 and TRBJ2-7; 11 bases match TRBD2. The V and J ends lost 4 bases and 7 bases, in that order; junction bases with no gene match: 9. Germline loops: CDR1 MDHEN, CDR2 SYDVKM. The CDR3 is 15 residues long.